These T cell receptor beta chains were read from a single sample in a study of blood T cell repertoires in COVID-19. Sequenced by immunoSEQ multiplex PCR; TCRdb stores in-frame clones only, minus some. This sample carries around 300,000 clones, approximately 90% of them seen once, and the ten largest clones take approximately 2%. Material: PBMCs or T cells enriched from blood (not recorded which). These receptors all come from a woman aged 60-70 years in a cohort exposed to, infected with or recovered from COVID-19 (not recorded which). CDR3s include the opening cysteine and the closing phenylalanine or tryptophan. D genes are given only for firm matches. The size entry is marked missing in some rows and otherwise reads once, few, many or a size class.

D	V	size	J	CDR3	DNA
TRBD1	TRBV10-3	.	TRBJ1-2	CAISEDREGGYTF	TGTGCCATCAGTGAGGACAGGGAAGGCGGCTACACCTTC
TRBD2	TRBV19	.	TRBJ2-1	CASSSGTSGRNEQFF	TGTGCCAGTAGTTCCGGGACTAGCGGACGCAATGAGCAGTTCTTC
TRBD1	TRBV5-1	.	TRBJ1-2	CASSPGATGEGYTF	TGCGCCAGCAGCCCGGGAGCGACAGGGGAGGGCTACACCTTC
.	TRBV30	.	TRBJ2-1	CAWSFRQYNEQFF	TGTGCCTGGAGTTTCCGACAGTACAATGAGCAGTTCTTC
.	TRBV19	once	TRBJ1-5	CASTPAPGEQPQHF	TGTGCCAGTACCCCGGCCCCCGGAGAACAGCCCCAGCATTTT
TRBD1	TRBV6-5	.	TRBJ1-2	CASSRTGGRGYTF	TGTGCCAGCAGCCGGACAGGGGGCCGTGGCTACACCTTC
.	TRBV5-5	.	TRBJ1-1	CASSEIRSHTEAFF	TGTGCCAGCAGCGAGATAAGATCACACACTGAAGCTTTCTTT
.	TRBV28	.	TRBJ2-7	CASSRSYEQYF	TGTGCCAGCAGTCGCTCCTACGAGCAGTACTTC
.	TRBV5-1	.	TRBJ2-5	CASSFDWVSETQYF	TGCGCCAGCAGCTTTGACTGGGTCTCAGAGACCCAGTACTTC
.	TRBV19	few	TRBJ1-5	CASSINRDNQPQHF	TGTGCCAGTAGTATAAACAGGGACAATCAGCCCCAGCATTTT
.	TRBV28	.	TRBJ2-5	CASTLRAAGKETQYF	TGTGCCAGCACTTTAAGGGCGGCAGGGAAAGAGACCCAGTACTTC
.	TRBV19	.	TRBJ2-3	CASSAGFSTDTQYF	TGTGCCAGTAGTGCGGGTTTTAGCACAGATACGCAGTATTTT
.	TRBV2	.	TRBJ2-2	CASSGPRGNTGELFF	TGTGCCAGCAGTGGGCCTCGGGGAAACACCGGGGAGCTGTTTTTT
TRBD2	TRBV6-5	.	TRBJ2-2	CASRSGRGNTGELFF	TGTGCCAGCAGGAGCGGGAGGGGGAATACCGGGGAGCTGTTTTTT
.	TRBV18	.	TRBJ1-4	CASSPPQGTNEKLFF	TGTGCCAGCTCACCTCCACAGGGTACTAATGAAAAACTGTTTTTT
TRBD2	TRBV4-1	.	TRBJ2-1	CASWPGLAGSYNEQFF	TGCGCCAGCTGGCCGGGGTTAGCGGGATCCTACAATGAGCAGTTCTTC
.	TRBV5-1	.	TRBJ2-7	CASSLVGGYEQYF	TGCGCCAGCAGCTTGGTTGGAGGCTACGAGCAGTACTTC
.	TRBV2	.	TRBJ1-1	CASSWRGRNTEAFF	TGTGCCAGCTCTTGGCGGGGACGGAACACTGAAGCTTTCTTT
TRBD2	TRBV5-8	.	TRBJ2-5	CASSLDTSGRPWETQYF	TGTGCCAGCAGCTTGGACACTAGCGGGAGGCCCTGGGAGACCCAGTACTTC
TRBD1	TRBV18	.	TRBJ2-6	CASSPSGQGFSGANVLTF	TGTGCCAGCTCACCCTCGGGACAGGGGTTCTCTGGGGCCAACGTCCTGACTTTC
TRBD2	TRBV2	.	TRBJ2-5	CASVGLAGDPGGETQYF	TGTGCCAGCGTTGGACTAGCGGGAGACCCGGGCGGGGAGACCCAGTACTTC
TRBD2	TRBV5-4	.	TRBJ2-1	CASSLGLVTGGIKPRNEQFF	TGTGCCAGCAGCTTGGGACTAGTGACGGGAGGGATCAAGCCCCGAAATGAGCAGTTCTTC
TRBD2	TRBV19	.	TRBJ2-7	CASSISFILTSMEYEQYF	TGTGCCAGTAGTATATCCTTCATTTTGACTAGCATGGAATACGAGCAGTACTTC
.	TRBV5-1	.	TRBJ2-1	CASSLEASNEQFF	TGCGCCAGCAGCTTGGAAGCAAGCAATGAGCAGTTCTTC
.	TRBV28	.	TRBJ1-4	CASSQLSGTGFEKLFF	TGTGCCAGCAGTCAGTTATCAGGGACTGGCTTTGAAAAACTGTTTTTT
.	TRBV7-3	.	TRBJ2-7	CASSLIPSGGQYF	TGTGCCAGCAGCTTAATCCCCAGCGGTGGGCAGTACTTC
TRBD2	TRBV5-1	.	TRBJ2-7	CASSTGLAPSGEQYF	TGCGCCAGCAGCACGGGACTAGCTCCTTCGGGTGAGCAGTACTTC
.	TRBV28	once	TRBJ1-4	CASSLGPREKLFF	TGTGCCAGCAGTTTGGGCCCCAGGGAAAAACTGTTTTTT
.	TRBV5-8	.	TRBJ1-4	CASSPGGELFF	TGTGCCAGCAGCCCGGGAGGAGAACTGTTTTTT
.	TRBV28	.	TRBJ1-6	CATGGGVGSPLHF	TGTGCCACCGGGGGGGGCGTAGGTTCACCCCTCCACTTT
.	TRBV6-2/TRBV6-3	.	TRBJ2-1	CASSYSRNEQFF	TGTGCCAGCAGTTACAGTCGGAATGAGCAGTTCTTC
.	TRBV3-1/TRBV3-2	.	TRBJ2-7	CASSQLRAGNYEQYF	TGTGCCAGCAGCCAACTTAGGGCAGGGAACTACGAGCAGTACTTC
TRBD1	TRBV30	.	TRBJ1-5	CAWTTGGSNQPQHF	TGTGCCTGGACCACAGGGGGCAGTAATCAGCCCCAGCATTTT
TRBD2	TRBV28	.	TRBJ2-5	CASSLPGGTGETQYF	TGTGCCAGCAGTTTGCCGGGGGGGACGGGTGAGACCCAGTACTTC
.	TRBV2	.	TRBJ2-3	CASRVRGAADTQYF	TGTGCCAGCAGGGTCCGGGGGGCTGCAGATACGCAGTATTTT
TRBD1	TRBV10-2	.	TRBJ2-6	CASRGTGGVGANVLTF	TGCGCCAGCAGGGGGACAGGGGGCGTTGGGGCCAACGTCCTGACTTTC
.	TRBV15	once	TRBJ2-3	CATSRGGSSTDTQYF	TGTGCCACCAGCAGAGGTGGCTCCAGCACAGATACGCAGTATTTT
.	TRBV28	.	TRBJ2-2	CASELDTGELFF	TGTGCCAGCGAGCTTGACACCGGGGAGCTGTTTTTT
.	TRBV30	many	TRBJ2-4	CAWTPLGRKNIQYF	TGTGCCTGGACCCCCCTCGGGAGAAAAAACATTCAGTACTTC
.	TRBV21-1	once	TRBJ2-7	CASSKNRGTYEQYF	TGTGCCAGCAGCAAAAACAGGGGAACCTACGAGCAGTACTTC
.	TRBV6-4	once	TRBJ1-1	CASKREGNMNTEAFF	TGTGCCAGCAAGAGGGAAGGAAACATGAACACTGAAGCTTTCTTT
TRBD2	TRBV29-1	.	TRBJ2-3	CSVSGRATDTQYF	TGCAGCGTTAGCGGGAGGGCCACAGATACGCAGTATTTT
TRBD1	TRBV15	.	TRBJ2-1	CATSRENRDRVYNEQFF	TGTGCCACCAGCAGAGAGAACCGGGACAGGGTTTACAATGAGCAGTTCTTC
.	TRBV29-1	.	TRBJ2-1	CSVEEGTGREFF	TGCAGCGTTGAAGAAGGAACAGGGAGGGAATTCTTC
TRBD1	TRBV5-1	.	TRBJ1-1	CASSFYTGVTEAFF	TGCGCCAGCAGCTTCTATACAGGGGTCACTGAAGCTTTCTTT
.	TRBV5-1	.	TRBJ1-5	CASSLDGVGQPQHF	TGCGCCAGCAGCTTGGATGGAGTAGGACAGCCCCAGCATTTT
TRBD2	TRBV28	.	TRBJ2-2	CASSSPVAGATGELFF	TGTGCCAGCAGTTCCCCCGTGGCGGGAGCCACCGGGGAGCTGTTTTTT
TRBD1	TRBV18	.	TRBJ2-6	CASSRPGQRTSGANVLTF	TGTGCCAGCTCTCGTCCGGGACAGCGAACCTCTGGGGCCAACGTCCTGACTTTC
TRBD2	TRBV28	once	TRBJ2-1	CASSLPMSGRARDEQFF	TGTGCCAGCAGTTTACCTATGAGCGGGAGGGCCAGGGATGAGCAGTTCTTC
.	TRBV28	few	TRBJ1-2	CASSLSQSGRGYTF	TGTGCCAGCAGTTTATCCCAGTCTGGTCGTGGCTACACCTTC